Each of the 10 T cell receptor beta chains below was sequenced from the same sample in a study of regulatory T cells in long-lasting Graves disease. Library construction for TCR beta used iRepertoire HTBI primers and Arm-PCR of CDR3 regions. TCRdb called the multiplex PCR reads again in MiXCR, with one record for every CDR3 protein. This table holds about 420,000 distinct CDR3 sequences, about a sixth found once. Time point denoted: newly diagnosed GD, antithyroid drugs for less than 3 months. Generation of the TCR library employed RNA extracted from PBMCs. These same data were also listed under a study on T cells in Graves' hyperthyroidism and ophthalmopathy.

Sample: peripheral blood mononuclear cells (PBMCs), taken at new diagnosis, from a patient treated with antithyroid drugs. The receptors here all came from a woman in her late teens or twenties with Graves disease.

This clonotype was counted ten times or more. This rearrangement joins TRBV11-3 to TRBJ2-1; D could derive from TRBD1 or TRBD2 (6 bases each). Trimming removed 3 bases from V and 6 bases from J, with 18 bases in between. CDR3 length: 16 residues. Germline CDR1 is SGHNT and CDR2 is YENEEA. The CDR3 reads CASSLPRGRMGNEQFF. The CDR3 DNA reads TGTGCCAGCAGCTTGCCCCGGGGGCGCATGGGCAATGAGCAGTTCTTC.

The chain recombines TRBV28 with TRBJ2-1; a weak D match, TRBD1 (6 bases). Per the germline V gene, CDR1 is MDHEN and CDR2 is SYDVKM. The CDR3 runs to 15 residues. V was trimmed by 9 bases and J by 0 bases, leaving 15 bases between them. CDR3 sequence reads: CASRRGGSSYNEQFF. The CDR3 DNA reads as TGTGCCAGTCGGAGAGGGGGTAGCTCCTACAATGAGCAGTTCTTC.

This clonotype was seen at least ten times. The chain recombines TRBV7-2 with TRBJ1-6, with no clear D. The CDR3 has 11 residues. V shed 5 bases and J shed 9 bases, with 5 bases lying between them. Germline CDR1 is SGHTA and CDR2 is FQGNSA. The CDR3 reads CASSGSSPLHF. CDR3 coding DNA: TGTGCCAGCAGCGGGAGTTCACCCCTCCACTTT.

V and J are TRBV6-1 and TRBJ2-7; TRBD2 aligns across 11 bases. Germline CDR1 and CDR2: MNHNS and SASEGT. The CDR3 consists of 15 residues. Germline trimming cut 8 bases from V and 3 bases from J; bases unmatched to any gene: 9. CDR3 sequence (DNA): TGTGCCAGCCGGAGACTAGCGGGATCCAACTACGAGCAGTACTTC. It yields the protein CASRRLAGSNYEQYF.

This clonotype was counted ten times or more. V usage is TRBV7-9 and J usage is TRBJ1-2, with TRBD1 identical over 10 bases. Germline loops: CDR1 SEHNR, CDR2 FQNEAQ (reference sequence). This CDR3 comprises 19 residues. With V trimmed by 4 bases and J by 4 bases, 18 bases remained unmatched. The CDR3, as DNA: TGTGCCAGCAGCTCACTTATATCGGCGGACCGGGACAGGGGCTATGGCTACACCTTC. Protein: CASSSLISADRDRGYGYTF.

The chain uses TRBV27 and TRBJ2-1; tentative D call: TRBD2 (5 bases). Trimming took 6 bases from V and 10 from J, leaving 22 bases between them. The CDR3 has 15 amino acids. Germline V CDR1 and CDR2: MNHEY, SMNVEV (reference sequence). The CDR3 region is CASRIKPEGLYEQFF. The CDR3 DNA follows: TGTGCCAGCAGGATCAAACCCGAAGGACTTTACGAGCAGTTCTTC.

This chain connects TRBV9 to TRBJ2-2, with D perhaps assigned TRBD1 or TRBD2 (5 bases each). The V end lost 0 bases, the J end lost 1 base, and 10 bases lay between the germline ends. CDR1 is SGDLS, CDR2 YYNGEE, per germline. CDR3 length equals 16 residues. Here the CDR3 reads CASSVVPGQNTGELFF. CDR3 DNA sequence: TGTGCCAGCAGCGTAGTTCCGGGGCAGAACACCGGGGAGCTGTTTTTT.

The V and J genes are TRBV11-2 and TRBJ2-1, with D perhaps matching TRBD1 (6 bases). The CDR3 runs 13 residues. Trimming pared 7 bases from V and 5 bases from J, leaving 12 bases between. From germline, CDR1 is SGHAT and CDR2 FQNNGV. CDR3 coding DNA: TGTGCCAGCACAGGGGTCCGACACAATGAGCAGTTCTTC. It codes for CASTGVRHNEQFF.

This clonotype was detected ten times or more. The chain couples TRBV2 to TRBJ2-7, with 7 positions matching TRBD1. The V segment lost 5 bases and the J segment 4 bases; nucleotides outside the gene matches: 8. Germline-derived CDR1 and CDR2 are SNHLY and FYNNEI. The CDR3 runs 14 residues. CDR3 loop: CASSYRAGGYEQYF. As DNA, the CDR3 is TGTGCCAGCAGTTACAGGGCAGGGGGATACGAGCAGTACTTC.

The chain combines TRBV2 with TRBJ2-7; D may be TRBD1 (12 bases). The CDR3 has 18 residues. In germline, CDR1 is SNHLY, CDR2 FYNNEI. V lost 6 bases and J lost 2, with 26 bases in between. CDR3 nucleotides: TGTGCCAGCAGCCCGGGACAGGGGGCACTAGCGGGAGCCTACGAGCAGTACTTC. Translated: CASSPGQGALAGAYEQYF.